The present TCR beta chain was sequenced within a study of T cells in Graves' hyperthyroidism and ophthalmopathy. Whole-study results and caveats: Most expanded thyroid clonotypes above 0.001 also appeared in blood. With a median lead of about 6.9 months before onset, the model predicted ophthalmopathy.

Worth noting for this clonotype: Its antigen is not identified.

The source material, RNA transcripts, was used to amplify TCR beta CDR3 regions. RT-PCR in the first round (using the HTBI primer set) targeted the TCR CDR3. TCRdb analysed the multiplex PCR reads with MiXCR anew, one entry per CDR3 protein. Among approximately 49,000 distinct CDR3 sequences listed, approximately 50% were seen once. The receptor was derived from a man aged 18 to 29 with Graves' hyperthyroidism. The sample comprised peripheral blood or thyroid tissue (not recorded which).

CDR3 sequence: CASSLGPDYGYTF. In nucleotides, the CDR3 is TGCGCCAGCAGCTTGGGTCCTGACTATGGCTACACCTTC. The gene calls are TRBV5-1 and TRBJ1-2, with unresolved D. CDR3 length: 13 residues. The V end lost 0 bases, the J end lost 3 bases, and 6 bases lay between the germline ends. The germline V gene has CDR1 SGHRS and CDR2 YFSETQ.